This TCR beta chain is drawn from a study of cytomegalovirus exposure and HLA in healthy donors. Study information: Falling in the Caucasian-associated ancestry cluster were approximately 84% of around 370 genotyped donors. Broader study findings: The study put 150 to 200 TCR beta chains on its list as cytomegalovirus-associated.

Unmatched junction bases numbered 7, after V lost 8 bases and J lost 6 bases. Germline CDR1 and CDR2: SNHLY and FYNNEI. The CDR3 has 13 residues. Concerning this clone itself: The antigen is unknown.

60 Vbeta and 13 Jbeta primers were used in PCR. TCRdb keeps only in-frame clones here, not all; method: immunoSEQ multiplex PCR. The table has 70,000 to 90,000 clones, about 72% seen once. This clonotype was obtained from a middle-aged man in good health and CMV-seropositive. This rearrangement joins TRBV2 to TRBJ2-1; 7 nucleotides match TRBD2. The specimen sequenced was PBMCs. The CDR3 is CASERGKSNEQFF. In nucleotides, the CDR3 is TGTGCCAGCGAGCGGGGCAAATCCAATGAGCAGTTCTTC.